This T cell receptor (beta chain) originates from a study of tissue T cells after allogeneic stem cell transplantation. The study, taken as a whole, reports: Alloreactivity or antigen specificity of tissue TCRs was not determined; some clones might be host cells.

Losses at the gene ends were 2 bases for V and 0 bases for J; bases not matched to a gene: 1. Germline assignment: CDR1 LGHNA and CDR2 YSYQKL. The CDR3 contains 14 residues. Only in-frame clones appear in the TCRdb table, and some are missing; sequencing was by immunoSEQ multiplex PCR. The sample includes roughly 8,100 clones, 36% seen only once; the top ten take just under 6.5%. To note about this clone: Its target is unknown. Germline and genes: mouse. The missing CDR3 end, 1 residue past where the read stops, is filled in from the germline J gene.

Time point indicated: mouse harvest day 14 after allogeneic transplant. Each mouse received 10^7 T-cell-depleted marrow cells plus 10^6 splenic CD5+ T cells by tail vein. Tissues came from B6→BALB/c major-mismatch GVHD mice at day 7 or 14. This sequence was found in a female BALB/c mouse given C57BL/6 T cells with graft-versus-host disease after an allogeneic hematopoietic cell transplant. The chain has TRBV2 and TRBJ2-7; 7 bases agree with TRBD1. The sample comprised skin. The sequenced part of the CDR3 DNA is TGTGCCAGCAGCCAAAGGGACAGCTCCTATGAACAGTAC. It is translated as CASSQRDSSYEQY. Given in full, the CDR3 is CASSQRDSSYEQYF.